The 11 T cell receptor beta chains given below trace back to one sample, sequenced in a study of control samples from healthy donors and cancer patients. Here immunoSEQ multiplex PCR was the method, and the copy in TCRdb shows in-frame clones only, minus some. The profile shows roughly 100,000 clones, more than 90% of them singletons. Sequences were obtained from blood. These receptors were taken from a human donor in good health. The donor label of this sample is uncertain.

This sequence joins TRBV5-1 and TRBJ2-5; 9 nucleotides match TRBD1. CDR1 SGHRS and CDR2 YFSETQ come from the germline V gene. This CDR3 is 15 amino acids long. V gave up 4 bases and J gave up 1 base; unmatched junction bases: 5. This chain's CDR3 is CASSLGTGPQETQYF. CDR3 nucleotides: TGCGCCAGCAGCCTGGGGACAGGGCCCCAAGAGACCCAGTACTTC.

The rearrangement links TRBV24-1 to TRBJ1-5, with a possible D match to TRBD1 (6 bases). Trimming removed 9 bases from V and 4 bases from J, with 12 bases in between. Germline CDR1 KGHDR, CDR2 SFDVKD. The CDR3 has 13 residues. CDR3 sequence: CATQNRGNQPQHF. The DNA for the CDR3 is TGTGCCACCCAGAATAGGGGGAATCAGCCCCAGCATTTT.

V gene TRBV30 combines with J gene TRBJ1-1, with D unclear. Germline V gene sequence: CDR1 GTSNPN, CDR2 SVGIG (reference sequence). CDR3 length: 11 residues. V dropped 4 bases and J dropped 7 bases, with 10 bases sitting between them. CDR3 region: CAWTSLVEAFF. The CDR3 DNA sequence: TGTGCCTGGACAAGCTTAGTTGAAGCTTTCTTT. Combining the CDR3 with reference TRBV30 and TRBJ1-1 gives the whole variable domain SQTIHQWPATLVQPVGSPLSLECTVEGTSNPNLYWYRQAAGRGLQLLFYSVGIGQISSEVPQNLSASRPQDRQFILSSKKLLLSDSGFYLCAWTSLVEAFFGQGTRLTVV.

The chain carries TRBV12-3 or TRBV12-4 and TRBJ2-2; D is uncertain. The CDR3 spans 12 residues. V shed 6 bases and J shed 0 bases, with 2 bases lying between them. CDR3: CASSSNTGELFF. The CDR3 DNA is TGTGCCAGCAGCTCGAACACCGGGGAGCTGTTTTTT.

The V gene is TRBV2, the J gene TRBJ2-1, with TRBD1 as a possible D gene (5 bases). The CDR3 has 11 amino acids. CDR1 SNHLY and CDR2 FYNNEI come from the germline V gene. Trimming took 8 bases from V and 9 from J, leaving 11 bases between them. The CDR3 sequence: CASRLRVEQFF. The CDR3, as DNA: TGTGCCAGCCGGCTCAGGGTTGAGCAGTTCTTC.

This chain connects TRBV6-1 to TRBJ1-2; 9 bases match TRBD1. The CDR3 runs 16 residues. Germline CDR1 reads MNHNS; CDR2 reads SASEGT. After removal of 3 bases from V and 4 bases from J, the junction contained 9 bases not matched to a gene. The CDR3 DNA reads TGTGCCAGCAGTGAGCAGGACAGGGGAGGATTCTATGGCTACACCTTC. It yields the protein CASSEQDRGGFYGYTF.

This chain joins TRBV6-4 and TRBJ2-2, with 9 nucleotides matching TRBD2. Unmatched junction bases numbered 2, after V lost 5 bases and J lost 1 base. The CDR3 covers 15 residues. Germline V gene lookup returns CDR1 MRHNA and CDR2 SNTAGT. The CDR3 sequence is CASSLTSGNTGELFF. CDR3 coding DNA: TGTGCCAGCAGTTTGACTAGCGGGAACACCGGGGAGCTGTTTTTT.

The chain carries TRBV18 and TRBJ2-2, with D possibly being TRBD1 (6 bases). This CDR3 region has 16 residues. Trimming removed 1 base at V and 0 bases at J, with 9 bases between. Germline V gene sequence: CDR1 KGHSH, CDR2 LQKENI. The CDR3 region has the DNA TGTGCCAGCTCACCACAAAAGGGGGCGAACACCGGGGAGCTGTTTTTT. It specifies CASSPQKGANTGELFF. The whole variable domain, filled in from reference TRBV18 and TRBJ2-2, reads NAGVMQNPRHLVRRRGQEARLRCSPMKGHSHVYWYRQLPEEGLKFMVYLQKENIIDESGMPKERFSAEFPKEGPSILRIQQVVRGDSAAYFCASSPQKGANTGELFFGEGSRLTVL.

This clone has just a few counts. This chain connects TRBV11-2 to TRBJ2-7; D gene ambiguous. The germline V gene encodes CDR1 SGHAT and CDR2 FQNNGV. V lost 0 bases and J lost 4, with 4 bases in between. CDR3 length: 12 residues. The DNA of the CDR3 is TGTGCCAGCAGCTTAGATAGGTACGAGCAGTACTTC. Translated, it gives CASSLDRYEQYF. The variable domain in full, with the rest retrieved from reference TRBV11-2 and TRBJ2-7, is EAGVAQSPRYKIIEKRQSVAFWCNPISGHATLYWYQQILGQGPKLLIQFQNNGVVDDSQLPKDRFSAERLKGVDSTLKIQPAKLEDSAVYLCASSLDRYEQYFGPGTRLTVT.

V gene TRBV3-1 (or the pseudogene TRBV3-2) combines with J gene TRBJ1-3, with a possible D match to TRBD1 (6 bases). V was trimmed by 3 bases and J by 0 bases, leaving 15 bases between them. CDR1 is LGHDT and CDR2 is YNNKEL in the germline V gene (reference sequence). This CDR3 is 17 amino acids long. The DNA of the CDR3 is TGTGCCAGCAGCCATCGGGGGCCAGGGAGCTCTGGAAACACCATATATTTT. Amino acids: CASSHRGPGSSGNTIYF.

The chain joins TRBV7-3 to TRBJ2-1; no firm D call. Trimming stripped 5 bases from V and 0 bases from J, with 11 bases between. Germline CDR1 reads SGHTA; CDR2 reads FQGTGA. This CDR3 has 15 residues. DNA of the CDR3: TGTGCCAGCAGCCCCCAGAGTAGCTCCTACAATGAGCAGTTCTTC. Translating it yields CASSPQSSSYNEQFF.